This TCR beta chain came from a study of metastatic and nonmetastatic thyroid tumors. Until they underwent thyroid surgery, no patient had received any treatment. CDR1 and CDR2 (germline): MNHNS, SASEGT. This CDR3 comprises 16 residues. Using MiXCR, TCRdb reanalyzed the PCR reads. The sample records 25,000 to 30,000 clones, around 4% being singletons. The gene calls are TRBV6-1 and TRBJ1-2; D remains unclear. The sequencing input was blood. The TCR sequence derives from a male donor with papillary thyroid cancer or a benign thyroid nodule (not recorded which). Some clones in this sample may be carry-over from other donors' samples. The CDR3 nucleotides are TGTGCAACCAAGGCGCAGTCGGGGAAATTTTTCTATGGCTACACCTTC. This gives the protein CATKAQSGKFFYGYTF.